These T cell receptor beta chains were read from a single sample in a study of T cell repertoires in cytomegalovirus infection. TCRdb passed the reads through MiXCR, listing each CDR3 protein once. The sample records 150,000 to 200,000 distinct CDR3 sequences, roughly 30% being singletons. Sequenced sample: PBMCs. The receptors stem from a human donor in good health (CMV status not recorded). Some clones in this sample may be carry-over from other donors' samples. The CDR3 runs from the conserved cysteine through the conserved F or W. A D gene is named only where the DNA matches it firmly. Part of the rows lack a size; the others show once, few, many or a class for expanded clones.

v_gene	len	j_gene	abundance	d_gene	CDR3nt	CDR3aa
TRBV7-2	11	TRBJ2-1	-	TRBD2	TGTGCCAGCAGCTTAGGTAGCGGGGAGTTCTTC	CASSLGSGEFF
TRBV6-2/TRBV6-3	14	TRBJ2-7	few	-	TGTGCCAGCAGTTACTCATTTCGGGAAGCCGAGCAGTACTTC	CASSYSFREAEQYF
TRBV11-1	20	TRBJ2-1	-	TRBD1	TGTGCCAGCAGCTTTACCGGGGCAGGATCCGGGACAGCTGACCATAATGAGCAGTTCTTC	CASSFTGAGSGTADHNEQFF
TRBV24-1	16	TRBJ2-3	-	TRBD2	TGTGCCACCAGTGATTCCCGGACTAGCGGGGTAAATACGCAGTATTTT	CATSDSRTSGVNTQYF
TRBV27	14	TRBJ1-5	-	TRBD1	TGTGCCAGCAGTCACAGGGGAAACAATCAGCCCCAGCATTTT	CASSHRGNNQPQHF
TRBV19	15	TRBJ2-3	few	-	TGTGCCAGTAGTATGTGGCGGGGCGGGACAGATACGCAGTATTTT	CASSMWRGGTDTQYF
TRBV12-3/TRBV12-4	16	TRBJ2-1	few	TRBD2	TGTGCCAGCAGTCTGGGACTAGCGGGGAGCTACAATGAGCAGTTCTTC	CASSLGLAGSYNEQFF
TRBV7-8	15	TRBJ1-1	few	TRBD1	TGTGCCAGCAGCCCAACAGGGGGCCAGAACACTGAAGCTTTCTTT	CASSPTGGQNTEAFF
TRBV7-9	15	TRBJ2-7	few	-	TGTGCCAGCAGCTCCCCGTCTAGGGGTTGGTACGAGCAGTACTTC	CASSSPSRGWYEQYF
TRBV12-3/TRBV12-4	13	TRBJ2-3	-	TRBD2	TGTGCCACCGGACTAGCGGGGGCAGATACGCAGTATTTT	CATGLAGADTQYF
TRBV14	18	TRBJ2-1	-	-	TGTGCCAGCAGCCGAAAGGGGGTGGGGCTCAGCTCCTACAATGAGCAGTTCTTC	CASSRKGVGLSSYNEQFF
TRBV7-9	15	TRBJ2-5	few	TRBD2	TGTGCCAGCAGCCCTGAGCGGGGGAGCCAAGAGACCCAGTACTTC	CASSPERGSQETQYF
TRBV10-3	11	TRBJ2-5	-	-	TGTGCCATCAGGAGCGAAGAGACCCAGTACTTC	CAIRSEETQYF
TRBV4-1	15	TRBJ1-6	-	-	TGCGCCAGCTCCTCGGACAGCTCCTATAATTCACCCCTCCACTTT	CASSSDSSYNSPLHF
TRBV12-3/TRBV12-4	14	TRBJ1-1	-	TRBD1	TGTGCCAGCAGTCCCGGGACAGGGGGCAGAACCGCTTTCTTT	CASSPGTGGRTAFF
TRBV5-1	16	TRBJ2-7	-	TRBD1	TGCGCCAGCAGCTTGGAGTTGGGACAGGCCCCATCTGAGCAGTACTTC	CASSLELGQAPSEQYF
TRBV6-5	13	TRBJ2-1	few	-	TGTGCCAGCAGCCTCATACATGCCAATGAGCAGTTCTTC	CASSLIHANEQFF
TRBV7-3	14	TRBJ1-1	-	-	TGTGCCAGCAGCTTGAGCAGGGAATACACTGAAGCTTTCTTT	CASSLSREYTEAFF
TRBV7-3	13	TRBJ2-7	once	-	TGTGCCAGCAGCTCCCTGACCGGAAAGGAGCAGTACTTC	CASSSLTGKEQYF
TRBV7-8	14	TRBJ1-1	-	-	TGTGCCAGCAGCTTAAAGGTGGCGCTCAGTGAAGCTTTCTTT	CASSLKVALSEAFF
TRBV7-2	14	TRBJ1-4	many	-	TGTGCCAGCAGCTTAGTCACGGTTAATGAAAAACTGTTTTTT	CASSLVTVNEKLFF
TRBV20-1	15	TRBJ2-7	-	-	TGCAGTGCCCAGGACAGCCCTAATACATATGACGAGCAGTACTTC	CSAQDSPNTYDEQYF
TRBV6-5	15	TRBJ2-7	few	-	TGTGCCAGCAGTCCCCGGAGGGTTAGCTCCTACGAGCAGTACTTC	CASSPRRVSSYEQYF
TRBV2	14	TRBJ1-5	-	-	TGTGCCAGCAAGGGGGTGCAGGGCAATCAGCCCCAGCATTTT	CASKGVQGNQPQHF
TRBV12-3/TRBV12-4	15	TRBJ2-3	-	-	TGTGCCAGCAGTCCGCAAGGGGAGAGCACAGATACGCAGTATTTT	CASSPQGESTDTQYF
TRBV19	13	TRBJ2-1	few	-	TGTGCCAGTAGTACGTCAACCTACAATGAGCAGTTCTTC	CASSTSTYNEQFF
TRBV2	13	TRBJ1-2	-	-	TGTGCCAGCAGTGGTAGGGACGGGCGAGGCTACACCTTC	CASSGRDGRGYTF
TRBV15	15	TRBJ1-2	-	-	TGTGCCACCAGCAGAGTTGGGGGGGTGGGCTATGGCTACACCTTC	CATSRVGGVGYGYTF
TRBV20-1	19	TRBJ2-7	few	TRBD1	TGCAGTGCTAGAGGAATAGGACAGGGGACGCCCTTAAGCTCCTACGAGCAGTACTTC	CSARGIGQGTPLSSYEQYF
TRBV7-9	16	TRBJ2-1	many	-	TGTGCCAGCAGCACACCGGCGCCTAGTCGGGGCAATGAGCAGTTCTTC	CASSTPAPSRGNEQFF
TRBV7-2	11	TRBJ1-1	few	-	TGTGCCAGCAGCTTACGTACTGAAGCTTTCTTT	CASSLRTEAFF
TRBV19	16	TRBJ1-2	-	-	TGTGCCAGTAGTATCGCCGGGGGGTCTCCGGCGAATGGCTACACCTTC	CASSIAGGSPANGYTF
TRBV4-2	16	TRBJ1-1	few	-	TGTGCCAGCAGCCTCATATCGGGGGTGGGGAACACTGAAGCTTTCTTT	CASSLISGVGNTEAFF